A single sample gave rise to the 32 T cell receptor beta chains below, sequenced in a study of PD-1 blockade in classical Hodgkin lymphoma (dated by TCRdb to the early 2020s). The method was the immunoSEQ multiplex PCR assay. In TCRdb, the immuneACCESS table is reduced to in-frame sequences with V and J assigned. These tables do not hold every clone; where another copy was compared, an unresolved V gene accounts for under half, and the others remain unexplained. Here the sample has approximately 17,000 clones; around four fifths occur a single time. The ten top clones hold 1% of the sample. The sample's time point label, in plain terms: cycle 1 day 1 (C1D1), immediately before nivolumab initiation. Relapse after autologous stem cell transplantation had occurred in all trial patients, and cohorts A, B and C were distinguished by prior brentuximab vedotin exposure. CD4+ T cells were purified from thawed PBMCs by magnetic negative selection with a Miltenyi CD4+ T cell isolation kit.

The sample in question was CD4+ T cells from blood, obtained at baseline. These receptors all stem from a human donor with classical Hodgkin lymphoma.

V and J are TRBV19 and TRBJ1-2; 7 nucleotides align to TRBD1. This CDR3 spans 15 amino acids. The J segment lost 0 bases and the V segment lost 6 bases, leaving 7 bases of the junction unmatched. Germline CDR1 reads LNHDA; CDR2 reads SQIVND (reference sequence). CDR3 region: CASSLRTGTNYGYTF. The CDR3 nucleotides are TGTGCCAGTAGCCTCAGGACAGGAACTAACTATGGCTACACCTTC.

The chain recombines TRBV15 with TRBJ2-7; unclear D gene. Germline V gene sequence: CDR1 LNHNV, CDR2 YYDKDF (reference sequence). The germline V and J ends were trimmed by 0 bases and 2 bases, with 11 bases remaining between them. The CDR3 totals 15 residues. The CDR3 DNA is TGTGCCACCAGCAGAGACGCGGCACCTACCTACGAGCAGTACTTC. The encoded protein is CATSRDAAPTYEQYF.

The chain employs TRBV30 and TRBJ1-5; D is possibly TRBD1 (6 bases). Germline V lookup: CDR1 GTSNPN, CDR2 SVGIG (reference sequence). The CDR3 consists of 17 residues. Trimming took off 1 base at V and 1 base at J, with 17 bases between the two ends. CDR3 nucleotides: TGTGCCTGGAGTGCGGGGGCTGGGGGGGCGAGCAATCAGCCCCAGCATTTT. Amino acids: CAWSAGAGGASNQPQHF.

A single count supports this clone. This chain connects TRBV5-1 to TRBJ2-5, with TRBD2 matching 8 bases. Trimming cost V 2 bases and J 3 bases; bases outside gene matches: 0. The CDR3 has 13 amino acids. The V gene's germline CDR1 is SGHRS and CDR2 YFSETQ. The DNA for the CDR3 is TGCGCCAGCAGCTTCGGGAGGGAAGAGACCCAGTACTTC. Translating it yields CASSFGREETQYF. The variable domain in full, completed from reference TRBV5-1 and TRBJ2-5, reads KAGVTQTPRYLIKTRGQQVTLSCSPISGHRSVSWYQQTPGQGLQFLFEYFSETQRNKGNFPGRFSGRQFSNSRSEMNVSTLELGDSALYLCASSFGREETQYFGPGTRLLVL.

This chain connects TRBV6-1 to TRBJ2-1; TRBD1 agrees at 7 bases. CDR1 and CDR2 from the germline V gene are MNHNS and SASEGT. The CDR3 is 14 amino acids. The V gene end was trimmed by 7 bases and the J gene end by 0 bases; junction bases not matched to a gene: 3. CDR3 DNA: TGTGCCAGCAAAACAGGGGCCTCCTACAATGAGCAGTTCTTC. Translated, it gives CASKTGASYNEQFF.

The gene calls are TRBV28 and TRBJ2-7, with 9 bases lining up with TRBD2. The CDR3 loop spans 14 amino acids. V was pared by 6 bases and J by 3 bases, with 6 bases of the junction left unmatched. Germline V lookup: CDR1 MDHEN, CDR2 SYDVKM. The CDR3 here is CASSPSSGVYEQYF. Here the CDR3 DNA reads TGTGCCAGCAGCCCCTCTAGCGGGGTCTACGAGCAGTACTTC.

The rearrangement joins TRBV27 to TRBJ1-6; a possible D gene is TRBD1 (6 bases). CDR1 is MNHEY and CDR2 is SMNVEV in the germline V gene (reference sequence). The CDR3 is made up of 13 amino acids. Deletions cut 9 bases from V and 7 bases from J, with 13 bases between. In nucleotides, the CDR3 is TGTGCCAGTCCAAGGGGGAAGAATTCACCCCTCCACTTT. Its translation: CASPRGKNSPLHF.

The V call is TRBV5-1, the J call TRBJ2-5, with D possibly matching TRBD2 (6 bases). The germline CDR1 and CDR2 sequences are SGHRS and YFSETQ. Trimming shortened V by 2 bases and J by 4 bases, and 9 bases separated the two germline ends. This CDR3 spans 13 amino acids. The CDR3 region has the DNA TGCGCCAGCAGCTTCCTAGCGCTAGAGACCCAGTACTTC. It specifies CASSFLALETQYF.

The rearrangement links TRBV19 to TRBJ2-2, with a tentative D call TRBD1 (5 bases). Trimming cost V 8 bases and J 0 bases, with 19 bases left between them. Germline V gene sequence: CDR1 LNHDA, CDR2 SQIVND (reference sequence). The CDR3 has 17 residues. CDR3: CASARSPGRPNTGELFF. CDR3 bases: TGTGCCAGTGCTCGTAGTCCAGGGCGTCCGAACACCGGGGAGCTGTTTTTT.

This sequence joins TRBV7-2 and TRBJ2-7, with a possible D match to TRBD1 (5 bases). The CDR3 has 14 amino acids. In germline, CDR1 is SGHTA, CDR2 FQGNSA. Deletions cut 2 bases from V and 1 base from J, with 9 bases between. CDR3 region: CASSLQTASYEQYF. The CDR3, as DNA: TGTGCCAGCAGCTTACAGACAGCATCCTACGAGCAGTACTTC.

J is TRBJ2-1 and V is TRBV6-5, with TRBD2 matching over 12 bases. Looked up from germline, CDR1 is MNHEY and CDR2 is SVGAGI. The junction had 6 bases not matched to a gene; V was cut back by 5 bases and J by 7 bases. CDR3 size: 15 residues. The CDR3 loop reads CASSPLAGGGNEQFF. CDR3 coding DNA: TGTGCCAGCAGTCCTCTAGCGGGAGGGGGAAATGAGCAGTTCTTC.

The chain carries TRBV9 and TRBJ1-3; no firm D call. CDR3 length equals 18 residues. Trimming shortened V by 0 bases and J by 0 bases, and 16 bases separated the two germline ends. CDR1 and CDR2 (germline): SGDLS, YYNGEE. CDR3 region: CASSVGFGVRDSGNTIYF. CDR3 coding DNA: TGTGCCAGCAGCGTAGGTTTTGGAGTCCGGGACTCTGGAAACACCATATATTTT.

This clone has only a few counts. The rearrangement joins TRBV29-1 to TRBJ2-7; 8 bases map to TRBD1. V lost 8 bases to trimming and J lost 3 bases; unmatched junction nucleotides: 9. The CDR3 is 13 amino acids. Germline CDR1 reads SQVTM; CDR2 reads ANQGSEA. This CDR3 is CSSGQGEGYEQYF. CDR3 sequence (DNA): TGCAGCTCCGGACAGGGAGAGGGCTACGAGCAGTACTTC.

The chain couples TRBV7-6 to TRBJ1-4; D is unresolved. Deletions cut 5 bases from V and 5 bases from J, with 15 bases between. From germline, CDR1 is SGHVS and CDR2 FNYEAQ. The CDR3 length is 15 residues. The CDR3 DNA reads as TGTGCCAGCAGCCCCCGATCGGGTGGAAATGAAAAACTGTTTTTT. It translates to CASSPRSGGNEKLFF.

This sequence joins TRBV25-1 and TRBJ2-5, with D maybe TRBD1 (5 bases). The CDR3 spans 14 residues. Trimming removed 2 bases from V and 5 bases from J, with 12 bases in between. The V gene's germline CDR1 is MGHDK and CDR2 SYGVNS. The CDR3 nucleotides read TGTGCCAGCAGTGAAGGGGAAAGGGGTGAGACCCAGTACTTC. Translating it yields CASSEGERGETQYF.

This clone was counted a few times. The rearrangement joins TRBV5-1 to TRBJ1-2, with D perhaps matching TRBD1 (6 bases). Germline assignment: CDR1 SGHRS and CDR2 YFSETQ. The CDR3 loop spans 16 amino acids. The ends were cut back, 3 bases at V and 4 bases at J, with 19 bases in the middle. CDR3: CASSSPEPGGPYGYTF. The CDR3 coding sequence is TGCGCCAGCAGCTCCCCCGAACCCGGGGGCCCCTATGGCTACACCTTC.

The genes are TRBV5-4 and TRBJ1-4; TRBD1 aligns across 8 bases. The CDR3 is 15 residues long. Germline CDR1 is SGHNT and CDR2 is YYREEE (reference sequence). The junction had 5 bases not matched to a gene; V was cut back by 2 bases and J by 5 bases. This CDR3 is CASSFRTGINEKLFF. The DNA for the CDR3 is TGTGCCAGCAGCTTTCGGACAGGGATCAATGAAAAACTGTTTTTT. Combining the CDR3 with reference TRBV5-4 and TRBJ1-4 gives the whole variable domain ETGVTQSPTHLIKTRGQQVTLRCSSQSGHNTVSWYQQALGQGPQFIFQYYREEENGRGNFPPRFSGLQFPNYSSELNVNALELDDSALYLCASSFRTGINEKLFFGSGTQLSVL.

This clone was observed once. The chain recombines TRBV7-9 with TRBJ2-7, with 14 bases fitting TRBD2. Germline CDR1 is SEHNR and CDR2 is FQNEAQ (reference sequence). The CDR3 runs 17 residues. The V segment lost 3 bases and the J segment 1 base; nucleotides outside the gene matches: 5. The CDR3 reads CASSFGLAGGYSYEQYF. As DNA, the CDR3 is TGTGCCAGCAGCTTCGGACTAGCGGGAGGCTATTCCTACGAGCAGTACTTC.

The chain recombines TRBV9 with TRBJ2-3; 7 nucleotides align to TRBD1. This CDR3 comprises 15 residues. Looked up from germline, CDR1 is SGDLS and CDR2 is YYNGEE. Trimming cost V 3 bases and J 1 base; bases outside gene matches: 5. The CDR3 sequence: CASSERQGGTDTQYF. The CDR3, as DNA: TGTGCCAGCAGCGAAAGACAGGGTGGCACAGATACGCAGTATTTT.

J is TRBJ2-1 and V is TRBV11-3, with D possibly being TRBD2 (6 bases). V gave up 9 bases and J gave up 3 bases, with 15 bases separating them. The CDR3 has 14 residues. Germline assignment: CDR1 SGHNT and CDR2 YENEEA. CDR3 sequence (DNA): TGTGCCAGTAAAATCGGGGGAGACTACAATGAGCAGTTCTTC. Amino acid sequence: CASKIGGDYNEQFF.

This clone was detected only a few times. CDR3 region: CASSYSLRGTEAFF. The CDR3 region has the DNA TGTGCCAGCAGTTACTCGTTAAGGGGGACTGAAGCTTTCTTT. The chain is built from TRBV6-5 and TRBJ1-1; a weak D match, TRBD1 (6 bases). Germline V lookup: CDR1 MNHEY, CDR2 SVGAGI. This CDR3 region has 14 residues. Trimming removed 0 bases from V and 5 bases from J, with 10 bases in between.

The V call is TRBV7-3, the J call TRBJ2-1, with D tentatively TRBD2 (6 bases). V lost 5 bases and J 7 bases, leaving 18 bases between the germline ends. The CDR3 runs to 15 residues. The germline gives CDR1 SGHTA, CDR2 FQGTGA. The CDR3 loop reads CASSLGVGGWNEQFF. In DNA, the CDR3 is TGTGCCAGCAGCCTTGGGGTGGGAGGATGGAATGAGCAGTTCTTC.

This rearrangement joins TRBV18 to TRBJ2-2, with TRBD2 as a possible D gene (6 bases). Germline-derived CDR1 and CDR2 are KGHSH and LQKENI. This CDR3 comprises 18 residues. With 2 bases removed from V and 0 bases from J, the gap between germline ends came to 16 bases. Here the CDR3 DNA reads TGTGCCAGCTCACCAGGCGGGGTTAGGTTCGCGAACACCGGGGAGCTGTTTTTT. It is translated as CASSPGGVRFANTGELFF. Based on the CDR3 plus reference TRBV18 and TRBJ2-2, the full variable domain is NAGVMQNPRHLVRRRGQEARLRCSPMKGHSHVYWYRQLPEEGLKFMVYLQKENIIDESGMPKERFSAEFPKEGPSILRIQQVVRGDSAAYFCASSPGGVRFANTGELFFGEGSRLTVL.

The chain carries TRBV7-3 and TRBJ2-7, with 8 bases fitting TRBD1. Unmatched junction bases numbered 1, after V lost 0 bases and J lost 0 bases. The length of the CDR3 is 15 residues. Germline V gene data show CDR1 as SGHTA and CDR2 as FQGTGA. In DNA, the CDR3 is TGTGCCAGCAGCTTAACAGGGACAGGCTCCTACGAGCAGTACTTC. Translation gives CASSLTGTGSYEQYF.

The CDR3 protein is CASSYDRVRTDTQYF. The CDR3 DNA sequence: TGTGCCAGCAGTTATGACAGGGTTCGCACAGATACGCAGTATTTT. The rearrangement joins TRBV7-8 to TRBJ2-3; 7 nucleotides line up with TRBD1. This CDR3 contains 15 residues. In germline, CDR1 is SGHVS, CDR2 FQNEAQ. Trimming took 6 bases from V and 1 from J; bases not matched to a gene: 7.

The genes are TRBV6-5 and TRBJ1-5; D gene ambiguous. Germline CDR1 reads MNHEY; CDR2 reads SVGAGI. The CDR3 consists of 13 residues. Trimming stripped 5 bases from V and 5 bases from J, with 10 bases between. Here the CDR3 reads CASSPRPDQPQHF. For the CDR3, the DNA is TGTGCCAGCAGTCCCCGGCCTGATCAGCCCCAGCATTTT.

This clone was seen a handful of times. This chain links TRBV4-2 with TRBJ1-5, with TRBD1 identical over 7 bases. V trimming: 3 bases; J trimming: 7 bases; junction bases outside the gene matches: 12. The CDR3 extends over 16 amino acids. Germline V gene lookup returns CDR1 LGHNA and CDR2 YNFKEQ. CDR3 bases: TGTGCCAGCAGCCAGCATTGGGGGACAGAAAACCAGCCCCAGCATTTT. Its translation is CASSQHWGTENQPQHF.

The chain has TRBV7-2 and TRBJ2-7; D not resolved. Between the trimmed V and J ends, which lost 4 bases and 8 bases, there was a span of 15 bases. The CDR3 is made up of 13 amino acids. Germline V lookup: CDR1 SGHTA, CDR2 FQGNSA. The CDR3 spells CASSSRSGQKQYF. CDR3 sequence (DNA): TGTGCCAGCAGCTCAAGAAGTGGTCAGAAGCAGTACTTC.

The CDR3 here is CASSLGPQETQYF. In DNA form, the CDR3 reads TGTGCCAGCAGCTTAGGACCCCAAGAGACCCAGTACTTC. The chain recombines TRBV7-2 with TRBJ2-5; the D is unclear. The V end was cut by 1 base, the J end by 1 base, with 4 bases between. Per germline, CDR1 SGHTA and CDR2 FQGNSA. This CDR3 is built from 13 residues.

The chain uses TRBV5-5 and TRBJ1-1, with a tentative D call TRBD1 (6 bases). Trimming removed 5 bases from V and 5 bases from J, with 10 bases in between. The CDR3 loop spans 12 amino acids. Germline V gene data show CDR1 as SGHKS and CDR2 as YYEKEE (reference sequence). This CDR3 is CASSRGTTEAFF. The CDR3 bases are TGTGCCAGCAGTAGGGGGACTACTGAAGCTTTCTTT.

This clone has a handful of counts. The genes are TRBV25-1 and TRBJ1-2, with a possible D match to TRBD1 (6 bases). Trimming stripped 4 bases from V and 7 bases from J, with 10 bases between. The CDR3 contains 12 residues. Germline V gene lookup returns CDR1 MGHDK and CDR2 SYGVNS. The CDR3 loop is CASSGRGRGYTF. CDR3 in DNA: TGTGCCAGCAGTGGGCGGGGGCGTGGCTACACCTTC.

The rearrangement joins TRBV19 to TRBJ2-7; 13 bases map to TRBD2. After removal of 5 bases from V and 1 base from J, the junction contained 2 bases not matched to a gene. The CDR3 spans 15 residues. Germline lookup yields CDR1 LNHDA and CDR2 SQIVND (reference sequence). CDR3: CASSPLAGGSYEQYF. In nucleotides, the CDR3 is TGTGCCAGTAGTCCACTAGCGGGAGGGTCCTACGAGCAGTACTTC.